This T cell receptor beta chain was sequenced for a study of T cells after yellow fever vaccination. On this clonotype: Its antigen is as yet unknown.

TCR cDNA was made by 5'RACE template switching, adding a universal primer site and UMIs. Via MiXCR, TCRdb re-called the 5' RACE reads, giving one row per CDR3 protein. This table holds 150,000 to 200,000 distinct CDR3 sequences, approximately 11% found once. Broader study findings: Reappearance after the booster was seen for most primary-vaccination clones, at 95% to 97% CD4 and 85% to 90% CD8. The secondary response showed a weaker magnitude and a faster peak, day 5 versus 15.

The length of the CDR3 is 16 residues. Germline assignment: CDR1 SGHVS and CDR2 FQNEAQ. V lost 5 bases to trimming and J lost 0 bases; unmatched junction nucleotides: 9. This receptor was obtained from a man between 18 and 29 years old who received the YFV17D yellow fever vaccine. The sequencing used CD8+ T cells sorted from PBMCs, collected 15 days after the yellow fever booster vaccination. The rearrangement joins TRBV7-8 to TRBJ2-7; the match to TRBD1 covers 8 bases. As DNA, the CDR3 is TGTGCCAGCAGCCCGCATCCGCAGGGGGCCTCCTACGAGCAGTACTTC. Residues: CASSPHPQGASYEQYF.